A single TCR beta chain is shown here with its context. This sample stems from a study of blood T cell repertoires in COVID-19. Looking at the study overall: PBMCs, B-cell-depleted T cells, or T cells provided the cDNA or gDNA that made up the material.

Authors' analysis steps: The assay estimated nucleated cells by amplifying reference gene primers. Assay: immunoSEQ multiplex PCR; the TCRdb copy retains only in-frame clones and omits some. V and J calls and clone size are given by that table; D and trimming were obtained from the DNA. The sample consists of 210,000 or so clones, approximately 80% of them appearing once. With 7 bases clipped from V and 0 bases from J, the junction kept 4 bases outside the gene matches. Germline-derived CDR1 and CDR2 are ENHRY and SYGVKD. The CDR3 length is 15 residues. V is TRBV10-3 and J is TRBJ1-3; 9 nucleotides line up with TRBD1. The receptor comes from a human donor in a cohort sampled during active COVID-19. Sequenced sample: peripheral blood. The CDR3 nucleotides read TGTGCCATCAACACAGGGGGCTCCTCTGGAAACACCATATATTTT. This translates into CAINTGGSSGNTIYF.